The 15 T cell receptor beta chains given below trace back to one sample, sequenced in a study of cytomegalovirus exposure and HLA in healthy donors. The PCR employed 60 Vbeta primers together with 13 Jbeta primers. The assay was immunoSEQ multiplex PCR, and TCRdb's table has in-frame clones only and misses some. The sample comprises about 160,000 clones, more than 70% of which are singletons, and just over 4.5% rests with the top ten. Sample: PBMCs. The origin of the receptors is a woman aged 45-60 years in good health and CMV-seropositive.

This clone was found a few times. The CDR3 nucleotides are TGTGCCAGCAGCGCCCGCGGCCCGGAGCTGTTTTTT. This encodes CASSARGPELFF. The V and J genes are TRBV7-3 and TRBJ2-2; no reliable D call. V was pared by 5 bases and J by 10 bases, with 11 bases between. Germline V gives CDR1 SGHTA, CDR2 FQGTGA. The CDR3 is made up of 12 amino acids.

For the CDR3, the DNA is TGTGCCAGCAGTTACGCTCCTTCCAGCTCTGGAAACACCATATATTTT. Its protein product is CASSYAPSSSGNTIYF. The genes are TRBV6-5 and TRBJ1-3; D unclear. The CDR3 sequence is 16 residues long. V shed 2 bases and J shed 0 bases, with 11 bases lying between them. Germline values: CDR1 MNHEY, CDR2 SVGAGI.

V usage is TRBV29-1 and J usage is TRBJ2-5; tentative D call: TRBD2 (5 bases). The CDR3 is 13 amino acids. The V gene lost 0 bases and the J gene lost 4 bases, with 9 bases spanning the gap. Germline CDR1 is SQVTM and CDR2 is ANQGSEA. CDR3 nucleotides: TGCAGCGTTGAAGAGGGAGAGGGAGAGACCCAGTACTTC. Residues: CSVEEGEGETQYF.

The chain combines TRBV5-4 with TRBJ2-1, with 7 bases identical to TRBD1. In germline, CDR1 is SGHNT, CDR2 YYREEE (reference sequence). V lost 4 bases, J lost 8 bases, and 12 bases stayed unmatched. The CDR3 runs 15 residues. As DNA, the CDR3 is TGTGCCAGCAGCCCTGGACAGGAACTCCTTCATGAGCAGTTCTTC. This sequence encodes CASSPGQELLHEQFF.

This clone was recorded once. The V call is TRBV6-1, the J call TRBJ1-6, with a possible D match to TRBD1 (6 bases). The CDR3 contains 15 residues. Trimming left V 0 bases short and J 7 bases short, with 10 bases between. Germline assignment: CDR1 MNHNS and CDR2 SASEGT. In nucleotides, the CDR3 is TGTGCCAGCAGTGAAGCGTTAACAGGGAATTCACCCCTCCACTTT. Its translation is CASSEALTGNSPLHF.

The chain's CDR3 is CSVEGAGVNYGYTF. The CDR3 DNA sequence: TGCAGCGTTGAAGGTGCAGGGGTTAACTATGGCTACACCTTC. The J gene is TRBJ1-2, the V gene TRBV29-1; D might be TRBD1 (6 bases). The CDR3 spans 14 residues. Trimming pared 1 base from V and 1 base from J, leaving 10 bases between. Looked up from germline, CDR1 is SQVTM and CDR2 is ANQGSEA.

The rearrangement links TRBV7-3 to TRBJ2-2, with D perhaps TRBD1 (6 bases). The ends were cut back, 3 bases at V and 10 bases at J, with 9 bases in the middle. Germline V CDR1 and CDR2: SGHTA, FQGTGA. The CDR3 runs 12 residues. The CDR3 loop reads CASSFGQTELFF. In nucleotides, the CDR3 is TGTGCCAGCAGCTTTGGACAGACGGAGCTGTTTTTT.

V gene TRBV7-8 combines with J gene TRBJ2-1; 7 bases match TRBD2. Germline V gives CDR1 SGHVS, CDR2 FQNEAQ. Losses at the gene ends were 8 bases for V and 10 bases for J; bases not matched to a gene: 14. This CDR3 is built from 14 residues. The chain's CDR3 is CASFRDYKLNEQFF. The CDR3 nucleotides read TGTGCCAGCTTTCGGGACTATAAATTAAACGAGCAGTTCTTC. Together with reference TRBV7-8 and TRBJ2-1, the CDR3 gives the full variable domain: GAGVSQSPRYKVAKRGQDVALRCDPISGHVSLFWYQQALGQGPEFLTYFQNEAQLDKSGLPSDRFFAERPEGSVSTLKIQRTQQEDSAVYLCASFRDYKLNEQFFGPGTRLTVL.

The genes are TRBV9 and TRBJ2-1, with 7 bases matching TRBD2. Unmatched junction bases numbered 5, after V lost 0 bases and J lost 5 bases. The CDR3 runs 15 residues. Germline V gene lookup returns CDR1 SGDLS and CDR2 YYNGEE. CDR3 region: CASSVEGRANNEQFF. CDR3 nucleotide sequence: TGTGCCAGCAGCGTAGAAGGGAGGGCGAACAATGAGCAGTTCTTC.

The CDR3 reads CASSLTGYRDEQYF. CDR3 bases: TGTGCCAGCAGCCTCACAGGGTATCGGGACGAGCAGTACTTC. The chain carries TRBV7-2 and TRBJ2-7; possible D gene TRBD1, 6 bases. With 5 bases removed from V and 5 bases from J, the gap between germline ends came to 16 bases. Germline CDR1 and CDR2: SGHTA and FQGNSA. CDR3 length equals 14 residues.

J is TRBJ1-2 and V is TRBV5-1, with TRBD1 matching over 11 bases. Germline lookup yields CDR1 SGHRS and CDR2 YFSETQ. The trim removed 4 bases at V and 6 bases at J, leaving 8 bases unmatched. This CDR3 has 15 residues. The CDR3 is CASSVTWDRGDGYTF. CDR3 DNA sequence: TGCGCCAGCAGCGTCACCTGGGACAGGGGGGATGGCTACACCTTC.

The rearrangement joins TRBV30 to TRBJ2-1, with 8 bases fitting TRBD1. This CDR3 is 17 amino acids long. CDR1 GTSNPN and CDR2 SVGIG come from the germline V gene (reference sequence). The V and J ends lost 0 bases and 3 bases, in that order; junction bases with no gene match: 10. The CDR3 nucleotides read TGTGCCTGGAGTGTAGACTACGGGACAGGCGGCTACAATGAGCAGTTCTTC. It encodes CAWSVDYGTGGYNEQFF.

The chain is built from TRBV27 and TRBJ2-2; D call uncertain. The CDR3 runs 14 residues. Trimming took 5 bases from V and 4 from J, leaving 11 bases between them. CDR1 and CDR2 from the germline V gene are MNHEY and SMNVEV (reference sequence). The CDR3 bases are TGTGCCAGCAGTCCTATATCGGGCACCGGGGAGCTGTTTTTT. Translating it yields CASSPISGTGELFF.

The V gene is TRBV10-2, the J gene TRBJ2-5; 9 bases are a match to TRBD1. Germline assignment: CDR1 WSHSY and CDR2 SAAADI. Trimming took 5 bases from V and 2 from J; bases not matched to a gene: 6. The CDR3 has 15 amino acids. The CDR3 DNA reads as TGCGCCAGCAGTCTCCCCGGGACAGGGCAAGAGACCCAGTACTTC. As protein: CASSLPGTGQETQYF.

The chain links TRBV28 to TRBJ2-3; TRBD2 agrees at 15 bases. Germline CDR1 and CDR2: MDHEN and SYDVKM. This CDR3 comprises 18 residues. V lost 5 bases and J lost 5; bases outside the gene matches: 11. CDR3 in DNA: TGTGCCAGCAGTCCCATCGGACTAGCGGGGGGGAATAGAGATACGCAGTATTTT. Its protein product is CASSPIGLAGGNRDTQYF.